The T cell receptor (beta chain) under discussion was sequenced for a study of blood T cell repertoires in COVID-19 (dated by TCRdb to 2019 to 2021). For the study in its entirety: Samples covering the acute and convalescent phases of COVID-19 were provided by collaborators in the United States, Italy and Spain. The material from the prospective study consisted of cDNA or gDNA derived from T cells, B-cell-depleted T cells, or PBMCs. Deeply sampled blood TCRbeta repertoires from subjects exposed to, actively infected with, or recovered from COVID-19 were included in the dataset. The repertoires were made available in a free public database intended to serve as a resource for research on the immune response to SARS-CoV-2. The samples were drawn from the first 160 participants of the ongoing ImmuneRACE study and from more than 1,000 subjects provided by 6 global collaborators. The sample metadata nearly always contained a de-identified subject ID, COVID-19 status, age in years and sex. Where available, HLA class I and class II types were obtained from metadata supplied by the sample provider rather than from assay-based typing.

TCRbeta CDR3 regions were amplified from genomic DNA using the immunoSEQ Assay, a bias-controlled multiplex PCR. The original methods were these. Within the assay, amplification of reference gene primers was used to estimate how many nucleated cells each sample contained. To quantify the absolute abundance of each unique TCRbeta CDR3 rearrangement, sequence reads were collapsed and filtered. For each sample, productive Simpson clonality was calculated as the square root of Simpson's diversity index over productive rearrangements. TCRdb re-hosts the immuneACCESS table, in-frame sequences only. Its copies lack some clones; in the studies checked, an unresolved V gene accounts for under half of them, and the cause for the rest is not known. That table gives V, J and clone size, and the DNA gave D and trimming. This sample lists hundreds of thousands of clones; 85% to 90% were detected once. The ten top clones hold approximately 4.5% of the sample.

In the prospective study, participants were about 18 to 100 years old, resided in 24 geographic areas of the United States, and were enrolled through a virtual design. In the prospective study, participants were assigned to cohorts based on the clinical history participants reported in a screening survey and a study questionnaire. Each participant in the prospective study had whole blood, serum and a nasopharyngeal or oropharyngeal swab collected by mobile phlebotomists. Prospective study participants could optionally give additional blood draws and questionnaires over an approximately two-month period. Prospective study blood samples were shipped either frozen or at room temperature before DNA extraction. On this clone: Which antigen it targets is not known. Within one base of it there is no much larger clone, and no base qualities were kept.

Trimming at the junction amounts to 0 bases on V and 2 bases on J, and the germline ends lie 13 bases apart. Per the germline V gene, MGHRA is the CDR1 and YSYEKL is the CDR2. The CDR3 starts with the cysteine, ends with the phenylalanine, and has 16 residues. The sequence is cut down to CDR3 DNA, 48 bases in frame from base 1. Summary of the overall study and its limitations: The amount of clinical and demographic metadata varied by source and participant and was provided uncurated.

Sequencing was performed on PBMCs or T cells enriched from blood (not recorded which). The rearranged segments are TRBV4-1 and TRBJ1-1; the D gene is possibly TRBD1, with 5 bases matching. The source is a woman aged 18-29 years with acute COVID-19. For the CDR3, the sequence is CASSQDSTGINTEAFF. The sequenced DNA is TGCGCCAGCAGCCAAGATAGCACAGGAATCAACACTGAAGCTTTCTTT.